The source of this TCR beta chain is a study of identical twins (dated by TCRdb to about 2016). Regarding the study in general: To test whether fetal clonotypes persist, the study used deep sequencing on TCR alpha and beta repertoires from monozygotic twins, unrelated adults of various ages, and cord blood. Replicate twin experiments were performed at different times using different library preparation protocols to rule out contamination. Study-level results and caveats: Abundant cord blood beta clonotypes carried fewer insertions; young adult naive repertoires showed a weaker similar trend, while memory repertoires showed none. Compared with coincidental sharing between unrelated individuals, out-of-frame TCR alpha sequences shared between twins showed an excess of sequences with low generation probability. The excess sharing between twins in beta out-of-frame sequences was weaker because fewer shared sequences reduced the signal-to-noise ratio. In monozygotic twins, recombination models systematically underestimated out-of-frame TCR alpha sharing, but the models matched the sharing seen between unrelated individuals. Zero-insertion analyses could be partly confounded by invariant T cells such as MAIT and iNKT, although diverse VJ usage argued against such confounding for most clonotypes. Conclusions relied on cross-sectional statistical analysis, since the same donors could not be followed over many years.

Library preparation used 5' RACE. The data were produced on an Illumina HiSeq 2000. Template switching introduced a universal primer binding site; the final cDNA contained a unique molecular identifier, enabling accurate counting of TCR cDNA molecules. Specific primers in the conserved constant-segment region were used to synthesize first-strand cDNA for the TCR alpha and beta chains. To control for contamination, every cDNA library carried two barcodes: a SMART-Mk sample barcode plus Illumina barcodes. Two successive PCR steps introduced TruSeq adapter sequences along with Illumina sample barcodes. Sequencing of the TCR alpha and beta cDNA libraries was done on the Illumina HiSeq platform using custom primers. In the paper's pipeline: Unique molecular identifiers were extracted from raw reads with MiGEC, and CDR3 positions were determined with MiXCR. For each individual, recombination models were inferred using an EM algorithm with the repgenHMM and IGoR tools. The tcR package in R was used for shared clonotype analysis, with sharing normalized by the product of cloneset sizes. To study raw recombination free of thymic and clonal selection effects, out-of-frame nonproductive sequences were analyzed. In-frame beta chains were kept once TCRdb had trimmed the public reads at Q25 with fastp and called clones with MiXCR. Here each entry gathers all rows of one CDR3 protein and keeps the most common genes and DNA. For this entry, the V and J calls and clone size follow TCRdb and not the study's own pipeline. For this sample the table gives just under 550,000 distinct CDR3 sequences, of which approximately 16% were detected only once. In total, the top ten clones hold 0.44% of the sample.

Ends trimmed: V by 7 bases, J by 2 bases; bases unmatched to a gene: 18. The germline V gene supplies CDR1 MDHEN and CDR2 SYDVKM. The CDR3 runs 18 residues from the cysteine to the phenylalanine. Left in the record is the CDR3 DNA by itself, 54 bases read in frame from the first base. On this clonotype itself: Its antigen specificity is not known. No quality values exist for individual bases; no much larger clone is one base distant.

Every donor in the study was a healthy Caucasian. Three pairs of female monozygotic twins, all aged 18 to 29 years, made up the twin cohort. Positive isolation kits from Invitrogen were used to isolate the CD4+ and CD8+ T cell populations. This same sample was also part of a study on yellow fever vaccine responses in identical twins. The second publication reports: According to the authors, in identical twins the way T cells responded to vaccination appeared partly convergent and partly personalized. In identical twins, the study followed T cell clones that responded to the vaccine with precision.

Sequenced sample: CD4+ T cells sorted from blood. The receptor was isolated from a woman in her late teens or twenties in good health. The chain was built from TRBV28 and TRBJ2-7; 9 nucleotides in the junction match TRBD2. The CDR3 is CASTNRGLAGGNTYEQYF. The sequenced DNA is TGTGCCAGCACCAATAGAGGCTTGGCGGGAGGGAATACCTACGAGCAGTACTTC.